The T cell receptor (beta chain) described here comes from a study of tissue T cells after allogeneic stem cell transplantation. Broader study findings: Motif-based clustering found tissue-specific repertoire signatures shared across patients, though few clones were shared.

With 5 bases removed from V and 5 bases from J, the gap between germline ends came to 10 bases. The CDR3 runs to 13 residues. CDR1 is LGHDT, CDR2 YNNKEL, per germline (reference sequence). Measured with immunoSEQ multiplex PCR; TCRdb has only the in-frame clones, and not every one. The sample contains approximately 8,800 clones, roughly 56% of which appear only once. GI sites, liver, skin and spleen were taken after median 9.75 post-mortem hours. This clone was seen only a few times. The antigen remains unidentified. The sequence came from a female donor aged 60 or older with lung cancer. V and J are TRBV3-1 (or the pseudogene TRBV3-2) and TRBJ2-1; D is perhaps TRBD2 (5 bases). This sample comprised tissue from the jejunum, obtained at autopsy. CDR3 sequence: CASSARLNNEQFF. The CDR3 DNA sequence: TGTGCCAGCAGCGCCCGACTAAACAATGAGCAGTTCTTC.